This passage covers 22 T cell receptor beta chains from one sample sequenced in a study of T cells after yellow fever vaccination. TCRdb re-called the 5' RACE reads with MiXCR, one entry per CDR3 protein. The table includes about 240,000 distinct CDR3 sequences, 6.9% detected once. The input for sequencing was CD4+ T cells sorted from PBMCs, taken 15 days after the yellow fever booster vaccination. The receptors were sampled from a man aged 25 to 40 who received the YFV17D yellow fever vaccine.

This clonotype was counted only a few times. The CDR3 protein is CASSLADAEQFF. In nucleotides, the CDR3 is TGTGCCAGCAGCTTAGCTGACGCTGAGCAGTTCTTC. V usage is TRBV7-3 and J usage is TRBJ2-1, with D unresolved. CDR1 and CDR2 from the germline V gene are SGHTA and FQGTGA. The germline V and J ends were trimmed by 2 bases and 9 bases, with 8 bases remaining between them. The CDR3 runs 12 residues.

This clonotype was recorded at least ten times. J is TRBJ2-5 and V is TRBV5-6; TRBD1 might be the D (6 bases). V lost 1 base and J 5 bases, leaving 9 bases between the germline ends. Per the germline V gene, CDR1 is SGHDT and CDR2 is YYEEEE. The CDR3 spans 13 residues. CDR3 region: CASSLYQGETQYF. CDR3 DNA sequence: TGTGCCAGCAGCTTGTATCAGGGGGAGACCCAGTACTTC.

The chain employs TRBV6-1 and TRBJ2-5, with TRBD2 matching 7 bases. Germline loops: CDR1 MNHNS, CDR2 SASEGT. Germline trimming cut 6 bases from V and 4 bases from J; bases unmatched to any gene: 8. This CDR3 has 14 amino acids. The CDR3 coding sequence is TGTGCCAGCAGCCCGGGGGGTGGGGCAGAGACCCAGTACTTC. This encodes CASSPGGGAETQYF.

This clonotype was observed at least ten times. The rearrangement links TRBV7-8 to TRBJ1-4; 9 nucleotides match TRBD1. The CDR3 runs to 16 residues. In germline, CDR1 is SGHVS, CDR2 FQNEAQ. J lost 2 bases, V lost 5 bases, and 6 bases had no gene match. The CDR3: CASSDRTGATNEKLFF. CDR3 in DNA: TGTGCCAGCAGCGACCGGACAGGGGCGACTAATGAAAAACTGTTTTTT.

V usage is TRBV20-1 and J usage is TRBJ1-2; 7 nucleotides line up with TRBD1. Germline CDR1 reads DFQATT; CDR2 reads SNEGSKA (reference sequence). With 2 bases clipped from V and 4 bases from J, the junction kept 10 bases outside the gene matches. CDR3 length: 15 amino acids. This CDR3 is CSARPNRGTGYGYTF. The CDR3 coding sequence is TGCAGTGCTAGACCCAACAGGGGAACCGGCTATGGCTACACCTTC.

The chain recombines TRBV7-9 with TRBJ2-1, with 7 positions matching TRBD2. The V gene end was trimmed by 2 bases and the J gene end by 8 bases; junction bases not matched to a gene: 12. Germline V gene data show CDR1 as SEHNR and CDR2 as FQNEAQ (reference sequence). This CDR3 has 16 residues. The CDR3 spells CASSLTSGTNSYEQFF. The DNA for the CDR3 is TGTGCCAGCAGCTTAACAAGCGGGACCAATAGTTATGAGCAGTTCTTC.

The V call is TRBV3-1, the J call TRBJ2-1; 12 positions match TRBD2. Germline-derived CDR1 and CDR2 are LGHDT and YNNKEL (reference sequence). The length of the CDR3 is 18 residues. Trimming removed 8 bases from V and 2 bases from J; junction bases left unmatched: 13. In nucleotides, the CDR3 is TGTGCCAGCTCCCACGGACTAGCGGGGTACCCTCCCTACAATGAGCAGTTCTTC. This gives the protein CASSHGLAGYPPYNEQFF.

The table lists this clonotype with many counts. V is TRBV18 and J is TRBJ2-7; 10 bases map to TRBD2. Trimming removed 2 bases from V and 3 bases from J; junction bases left unmatched: 1. The length of the CDR3 is 14 residues. The germline V gene encodes CDR1 KGHSH and CDR2 LQKENI. The CDR3 is CASSPSSGSYEQYF. In DNA form, the CDR3 reads TGTGCCAGCTCACCATCTAGCGGGAGCTACGAGCAGTACTTC.

This clonotype was found many times. The rearrangement joins TRBV15 to TRBJ1-3; 7 bases map to TRBD1. The V segment lost 4 bases and the J segment 0 bases; nucleotides outside the gene matches: 6. The CDR3 runs 16 residues. CDR1 is LNHNV, CDR2 YYDKDF, per germline (reference sequence). For the CDR3, the DNA is TGTGCCACCAGCAAGTGGACAGGCGACTCTGGAAACACCATATATTTT. It codes for CATSKWTGDSGNTIYF.

The chain joins TRBV7-2 to TRBJ2-1; 9 bases are a match to TRBD2. Per germline, CDR1 SGHTA and CDR2 FQGNSA. This CDR3 is 17 amino acids long. The V gene end was trimmed by 5 bases and the J gene end by 5 bases; junction bases not matched to a gene: 13. This chain's CDR3 is CASSALGAGGHNNEQFF. CDR3 sequence (DNA): TGTGCCAGCAGCGCGCTGGGAGCGGGAGGTCACAACAATGAGCAGTTCTTC.

This clonotype was counted between two and nine times. The chain links TRBV5-4 to TRBJ2-3, with TRBD2 matching over 9 bases. V trimming: 5 bases; J trimming: 6 bases; junction bases outside the gene matches: 10. The germline CDR1 and CDR2 sequences are SGHNT and YYREEE (reference sequence). The CDR3 spans 15 residues. This CDR3 reads CASSSAGGLSDTQYF. CDR3 nucleotides: TGTGCCAGCAGTTCAGCGGGGGGTTTATCGGATACGCAGTATTTT.

This clonotype was observed at least ten times. The V and J genes are TRBV7-2 and TRBJ2-1; 10 bases are shared with TRBD1. The germline V gene encodes CDR1 SGHTA and CDR2 FQGNSA. The CDR3 sequence is 16 residues long. The ends lost 5 bases at V and 1 base at J; junction bases unmatched: 5. In DNA form, the CDR3 reads TGTGCCAGCAGCGTGAGACAGGGGGCATCCTACAATGAGCAGTTCTTC. Translation gives CASSVRQGASYNEQFF.

The V gene is TRBV4-3, the J gene TRBJ2-5, with D perhaps being TRBD1 or TRBD2 (5 bases each). V lost 0 bases to trimming and J lost 3 bases, with 11 bases between them. Germline CDR1 reads LGHNA; CDR2 reads YSLEER. CDR3 length equals 15 residues. CDR3 amino acids: CASSQEVRGEETQYF. For the CDR3, the DNA is TGCGCCAGCAGCCAAGAAGTACGAGGGGAAGAGACCCAGTACTTC.

This clonotype has at least ten counts. The genes are TRBV12-3 or TRBV12-4 and TRBJ2-2; no reliable D call. The CDR3 consists of 14 residues. V was cut by 3 bases and J by 3 bases, with 8 bases left in between. The CDR3 DNA reads as TGTGCCAGCAGTTTTAGAAAAGACACCGGGGAGCTGTTTTTT. It yields the protein CASSFRKDTGELFF.

The rearrangement uses TRBV5-5 and TRBJ1-2; D possibly corresponds to TRBD1 (5 bases). V shed 2 bases and J shed 6 bases, with 14 bases lying between them. CDR1 is SGHKS and CDR2 is YYEKEE in the germline V gene (reference sequence). There are 14 residues in the CDR3. CDR3 coding DNA: TGTGCCAGCAGCTTCCGGGACGCGTCCGATGGCTACACCTTC. Its protein product is CASSFRDASDGYTF.

This clonotype was seen at least ten times. The chain uses TRBV20-1 and TRBJ1-2; D is ambiguous. Trimming took 2 bases from V and 2 from J, leaving 12 bases between them. CDR3 length: 14 residues. Germline lookup yields CDR1 DFQATT and CDR2 SNEGSKA (reference sequence). Written as DNA, the CDR3 is TGCAGTGCTAGAATCCGGGGAGGGAACTATGGCTACACCTTC. Translated: CSARIRGGNYGYTF.

This clonotype has a count of ten or more. The V call is TRBV2, the J call TRBJ2-2; no clear D. V lost 5 bases and J lost 1, with 5 bases in between. CDR1 is SNHLY and CDR2 is FYNNEI in the germline V gene. The CDR3 is made up of 13 amino acids. The CDR3 spells CASSFKNTGELFF. CDR3 coding DNA: TGTGCCAGCAGTTTCAAGAACACCGGGGAGCTGTTTTTT.

In this sample, this clonotype turned up a few times. This rearrangement joins TRBV20-1 to TRBJ1-1; a possible D gene is TRBD1 (5 bases). Trimming pared 3 bases from V and 1 base from J, leaving 12 bases between. The V gene's germline CDR1 is DFQATT and CDR2 SNEGSKA (reference sequence). The CDR3 is 14 residues long. CDR3 nucleotides: TGCAGTGCTAGGGGGGGGGAGACGAACACTGAAGCTTTCTTT. It codes for CSARGGETNTEAFF.

This clonotype was observed a handful of times. The chain combines TRBV20-1 with TRBJ2-2, with D perhaps matching TRBD2 (6 bases). CDR3 length: 15 amino acids. Trimming shortened V by 1 base and J by 5 bases, and 14 bases separated the two germline ends. The germline gives CDR1 DFQATT, CDR2 SNEGSKA (reference sequence). CDR3 residues: CSARAPLAQTGELFF. In DNA, the CDR3 is TGCAGTGCTAGAGCCCCGCTAGCGCAGACCGGGGAGCTGTTTTTT.

The table lists this clonotype with a few counts. The chain uses TRBV6-1 and TRBJ2-1; D may be TRBD2 (5 bases). Trimming took off 0 bases at V and 11 bases at J, with 8 bases between the two ends. The CDR3 has 12 amino acids. CDR1 is MNHNS and CDR2 is SASEGT in the germline V gene. The CDR3 DNA reads TGTGCCAGCAGTGAAGCGTCTAGCAAGCAGTTCTTC. Residues: CASSEASSKQFF.

The V gene is TRBV19, the J gene TRBJ2-7; 7 positions match TRBD2. Germline V CDR1 and CDR2: LNHDA, SQIVND (reference sequence). The J segment lost 2 bases and the V segment lost 6 bases, leaving 13 bases of the junction unmatched. The CDR3 runs to 16 residues. This chain's CDR3 is CASSLKTSAAPYEQYF. The CDR3 DNA reads TGTGCCAGTAGCCTCAAAACTAGCGCCGCCCCCTACGAGCAGTACTTC.

In this sample, this clonotype turned up many times. The chain links TRBV7-2 to TRBJ2-1; 8 positions agree with TRBD2. CDR3 size: 14 residues. Germline values: CDR1 SGHTA, CDR2 FQGNSA. V was clipped by 5 bases and J by 8 bases; unmatched bases: 8. This chain's CDR3 is CASSIGGRSDEQFF. Written as DNA, the CDR3 is TGTGCCAGCAGCATTGGCGGGAGGAGCGATGAGCAGTTCTTC.